The sequence of this T cell receptor (beta chain) was determined in a study of cytomegalovirus exposure and HLA in healthy donors. Overall study context: When roughly 420 donors were genotyped, just over 80% of them were found to fall in the Caucasian-associated ancestry cluster. Points from the study as a whole: Several of the most significant clusters appeared, in a later analysis, to be linked to common viral pathogens. In vitro data verified a few CMV-associated chains as specific for CMV antigens.

Worth noting for this clone: The antigen is not known.

The CDR3 runs 14 residues. The germline gives CDR1 MNHNS, CDR2 SASEGT. The V gene end was trimmed by 0 bases and the J gene end by 7 bases; junction bases not matched to a gene: 0. Use of 60 Vbeta and 13 Jbeta primers characterized the PCR. TCRdb keeps only in-frame clones here, not all; method: immunoSEQ multiplex PCR. The table shows 100,000 or so clones, with roughly three quarters occurring only once. Healthy bone marrow donors made up the cohort. The sample comprised PBMCs. This TCR came from a man aged 25-45 years in good health and CMV-seronegative. The chain joins TRBV6-1 to TRBJ1-4; 9 bases map to TRBD1. This chain's CDR3 is CASSEAQGAEKLFF. In DNA, the CDR3 is TGTGCCAGCAGTGAAGCACAGGGGGCTGAAAAACTGTTTTTT.